One sample yielded the 28 T cell receptor beta chains listed below, sequenced in a study of T cells in Graves' hyperthyroidism and ophthalmopathy. TCR beta CDR3 sequences were amplified from RNA transcripts. The HTBI primer set drove a first-round RT-PCR of the TCR CDR3. TCRdb called the multiplex PCR reads again in MiXCR, with one record for every CDR3 protein. The sample shows hundreds of thousands of distinct CDR3 sequences, less than 45% of them seen only once. Input material: peripheral blood or thyroid tissue (not recorded which). These receptors were taken from an adult man with Graves' disease, either hyperthyroidism or ophthalmopathy (not recorded which).

This clonotype was recorded a few times. V and J are TRBV7-8 and TRBJ2-5; D is uncertain. Germline V gives CDR1 SGHVS, CDR2 FQNEAQ. Trimming removed 5 bases at V and 4 bases at J, with 20 bases between. The CDR3 sequence is 16 residues long. Here the CDR3 DNA reads TGTGCCAGCAGCCGACGGGCGAGTACGGTACGAGAGACCCAGTACTTC. Amino acid sequence: CASSRRASTVRETQYF.

V gene TRBV6-1 combines with J gene TRBJ2-7, with 12 bases aligning to TRBD2. J gave up 0 bases and V 7 bases, and 4 bases lay outside the gene matches. The CDR3 totals 15 residues. Germline V gene sequence: CDR1 MNHNS, CDR2 SASEGT. CDR3 sequence (DNA): TGTGCCAGCAAGCCACTAGCGGGGGGCTCCTACGAGCAGTACTTC. Protein sequence: CASKPLAGGSYEQYF.

This clonotype was seen a few times. The CDR3 is CSAGTGHSNQPQHF. CDR3 sequence (DNA): TGCAGTGCAGGGACAGGGCATAGCAATCAGCCCCAGCATTTT. The V and J genes are TRBV20-1 and TRBJ1-5; 9 bases align to TRBD1. The germline V gene encodes CDR1 DFQATT and CDR2 SNEGSKA (reference sequence). The J segment lost 0 bases and the V segment lost 6 bases, leaving 3 bases of the junction unmatched. This CDR3 is built from 14 residues.

This clonotype was detected only a few times. The chain is built from TRBV19 and TRBJ1-4; the D is unclear. CDR3 length: 15 residues. Germline assignment: CDR1 LNHDA and CDR2 SQIVND (reference sequence). Trimming took 1 base from V and 0 from J, leaving 6 bases between them. Here the CDR3 reads CASSIALTTNEKLFF. CDR3 coding DNA: TGTGCCAGTAGTATAGCTCTGACAACTAATGAAAAACTGTTTTTT.

The chain is built from TRBV10-3 and TRBJ1-1; 9 bases line up with TRBD1. Germline lookup yields CDR1 ENHRY and CDR2 SYGVKD. The V gene end was trimmed by 10 bases and the J gene end by 4 bases; junction bases not matched to a gene: 16. This CDR3 is built from 16 residues. The CDR3 nucleotides read TGTGCCAGCGGCCGAGGACAGGGGAGTAGGGGCACTGAAGCTTTCTTT. This codes for CASGRGQGSRGTEAFF.

This clonotype was seen repeatedly, ten times or more. V and J are TRBV9 and TRBJ1-6; a possible D gene is TRBD1 (6 bases). The CDR3 covers 15 residues. V was shortened by 0 bases and J by 10 bases, with 14 bases between the two germline ends. Per the germline V gene, CDR1 is SGDLS and CDR2 is YYNGEE. The CDR3 DNA is TGTGCCAGCAGCGTAGAATCCAGGGGAGACTCACCCCTCCACTTT. Its protein product is CASSVESRGDSPLHF.

V is TRBV5-2 and J is TRBJ2-5; the table's D call, TRBD1, was not checked against the DNA. TRBV5-2 is a recognized pseudogene. The CDR3 length is 13 residues. The CDR3 protein is CASNDGGRETQYF. The DNA for the CDR3 is TGTGCCAGCAACGACGGGGGAAGAGAGACCCAGTACTTC.

Of note for this clonotype: Being one base from a much bigger clone, this may be a read error. The rearrangement uses TRBV6-6 and TRBJ1-3; tentatively, D is TRBD1 (6 bases). CDR3 length: 16 amino acids. CDR1 and CDR2 from the germline V gene are MNHNY and SVGAGI (reference sequence). The CDR3 sequence: CASSYSTQGNGNAIYF. As DNA, the CDR3 is TGTGCCAGCAGTTACTCGACACAGGGAAATGGAAACGCCATATATTTT.

The V and J genes are TRBV7-9 and TRBJ1-4, with D unresolved. The CDR3 is 13 amino acids. Trimming pared 6 bases from V and 8 bases from J, leaving 13 bases between. Germline V gene data show CDR1 as SEHNR and CDR2 as FQNEAQ (reference sequence). In DNA form, the CDR3 reads TGTGCCAGCAGAGCCCCGATGGGGGAAAAACTGTTTTTT. Protein sequence: CASRAPMGEKLFF.

The chain links TRBV14 to TRBJ1-2, with 9 bases that match TRBD1. V lost 5 bases and J lost 0; bases outside the gene matches: 7. This CDR3 is built from 16 residues. CDR1 and CDR2 (germline): SGHDN, FVKESK. The CDR3 DNA reads TGTGCCAGCAGCGGCTGGGACAGGGAATCTAACTATGGCTACACCTTC. Its translation: CASSGWDRESNYGYTF.

The genes are TRBV19 and TRBJ1-3; D uncertain. There are 14 residues in the CDR3. Trimming cost V 6 bases and J 0 bases, with 9 bases left between them. In germline, CDR1 is LNHDA, CDR2 SQIVND (reference sequence). This CDR3 reads CASSQVISGNTIYF. CDR3 bases: TGTGCCAGTAGCCAAGTCATCTCTGGAAACACCATATATTTT.

The chain joins TRBV20-1 to TRBJ2-3; 13 bases agree with TRBD2. V dropped 5 bases and J dropped 4; count of bases not matched to a gene: 6. Per the germline V gene, CDR1 is DFQATT and CDR2 is SNEGSKA (reference sequence). The CDR3 loop spans 15 amino acids. The CDR3 here is CSASITSGGADTQYF. The CDR3 DNA is TGCAGTGCTTCAATAACTAGCGGGGGGGCAGATACGCAGTATTTT.

The chain is built from TRBV7-8 and TRBJ2-3; D ambiguous. This CDR3 has 14 amino acids. V lost 5 bases and J 3 bases, leaving 12 bases between the germline ends. Germline assignment: CDR1 SGHVS and CDR2 FQNEAQ. Here the CDR3 DNA reads TGTGCCAGCAGCGCCGCCGGAGCAACAGATACGCAGTATTTT. Translating gives CASSAAGATDTQYF. The whole variable domain, remainder taken from reference TRBV7-8 and TRBJ2-3, is GAGVSQSPRYKVAKRGQDVALRCDPISGHVSLFWYQQALGQGPEFLTYFQNEAQLDKSGLPSDRFFAERPEGSVSTLKIQRTQQEDSAVYLCASSAAGATDTQYFGPGTRLTVL.

This clonotype was counted only a few times. The chain links TRBV10-3 to TRBJ1-2; D not resolved. The CDR3 extends over 17 amino acids. CDR1 is ENHRY and CDR2 is SYGVKD in the germline V gene. The V and J ends lost 4 bases and 2 bases respectively, with 20 bases between them. The CDR3 sequence: CAISVSATDTINYGYTF. In DNA, the CDR3 is TGTGCCATCAGTGTTTCGGCCACCGATACGATAAACTATGGCTACACCTTC.

V is TRBV28 and J is TRBJ2-7, with 9 bases identical to TRBD1. Germline CDR1 MDHEN, CDR2 SYDVKM. V shed 3 bases and J 6 bases; nucleotides not matched to a gene: 6. The CDR3 runs 14 residues. As DNA, the CDR3 is TGTGCCAGCAGTTTTGGACAGGGGCACGGCGAGCAGTACTTC. Protein product: CASSFGQGHGEQYF.

The gene calls are TRBV12-3 or TRBV12-4 and TRBJ1-1, with TRBD1 matching 10 bases. This CDR3 is 14 amino acids long. V shed 5 bases, J shed 7 bases, and the junction held 7 bases outside the gene matches. CDR3 nucleotides: TGTGCCAGCAGTCCCGGGACAGGGGTTAATGAAGCTTTCTTT. Its translation is CASSPGTGVNEAFF.

This clonotype showed up many times. The chain combines TRBV7-8 with TRBJ1-1; TRBD1 is a possible D gene (6 bases). This CDR3 region has 15 residues. CDR1 SGHVS and CDR2 FQNEAQ come from the germline V gene. Trimming removed 2 bases from V and 1 base from J, with 11 bases in between. The CDR3 reads CASSLTGKKNTEAFF. The CDR3 region has the DNA TGTGCCAGCAGCTTAACAGGGAAAAAGAACACTGAAGCTTTCTTT.

This clonotype was seen only a few times. The V gene is TRBV7-6, the J gene TRBJ2-5, with D tentatively TRBD1 (5 bases). The length of the CDR3 is 17 residues. Trimming removed 3 bases at V and 1 base at J, with 18 bases between. From germline, CDR1 is SGHVS and CDR2 FNYEAQ. CDR3 DNA: TGTGCCAGCAGCTTGGGGCCAGGGCATAACTCCCAAGAGACCCAGTACTTC. Encoded protein: CASSLGPGHNSQETQYF.

The sample holds one count of this clonotype. The chain carries TRBV2 and TRBJ2-5; D call uncertain. The CDR3 spans 14 residues. Trimming cost V 8 bases and J 4 bases, with 17 bases left between them. Looked up from germline, CDR1 is SNHLY and CDR2 is FYNNEI. CDR3 residues: CASGSDGLGETQYF. The CDR3 coding sequence is TGTGCCAGCGGTTCGGACGGCTTGGGAGAGACCCAGTACTTC.

The table lists this clonotype with many counts. The rearrangement joins TRBV7-9 to TRBJ1-1, with unresolved D. Per germline, CDR1 SEHNR and CDR2 FQNEAQ (reference sequence). CDR3 length: 12 residues. Trimming took off 6 bases at V and 4 bases at J, with 9 bases between the two ends. The CDR3 reads CASRSYITEAFF. CDR3 DNA: TGTGCCAGCAGGTCATACATCACTGAAGCTTTCTTT.

The chain's CDR3 is CATSDLGEGRGTGELFF. Here the CDR3 DNA reads TGTGCCACCAGTGATTTGGGAGAGGGAAGGGGAACCGGGGAGCTGTTTTTT. The gene calls are TRBV24-1 and TRBJ2-2, with D perhaps given as TRBD1 or TRBD2 (5 bases each). Trimming cost V 0 bases and J 5 bases, with 15 bases left between them. Germline lookup yields CDR1 KGHDR and CDR2 SFDVKD. The CDR3 has 17 amino acids.

V usage is TRBV13 and J usage is TRBJ1-1, with D perhaps matching TRBD1 (5 bases). Deletions cut 7 bases from V and 6 bases from J, with 21 bases between. This CDR3 region has 15 residues. CDR1 and CDR2 (germline): PRHDT, FYEKMQ (reference sequence). The CDR3 protein is CASTLGGERGPEAFF. The CDR3, as DNA: TGTGCCAGCACGCTAGGCGGGGAGCGGGGCCCTGAAGCTTTCTTT.

The chain is built from TRBV29-1 and TRBJ1-6; D might be TRBD1 (5 bases). There are 11 residues in the CDR3. In germline, CDR1 is SQVTM, CDR2 ANQGSEA. Deletions cut 8 bases from V and 9 bases from J, with 11 bases between. The CDR3: CSLAGLSPLHF. DNA for the CDR3: TGCAGCTTGGCGGGACTTTCACCCCTCCACTTT.

This clonotype was detected a few times. The rearrangement joins TRBV7-8 to TRBJ1-6, with D uncertain. CDR1 is SGHVS and CDR2 is FQNEAQ in the germline V gene. CDR3 length equals 13 residues. Trimming left V 8 bases short and J 5 bases short, with 10 bases between. CDR3: CASATGHNSPLHF. CDR3 in DNA: TGTGCCAGCGCTACCGGGCATAATTCACCCCTCCACTTT.

Remarks on this clonotype: Sequence at one end of the junction differs from germline and may be a read error. The chain couples TRBV7-2 to TRBJ2-5; 10 bases line up with TRBD2. The CDR3 spans 16 residues. In germline, CDR1 is SGHTA, CDR2 FQGNSA. This chain's CDR3 is CASSLLPAGGLGTQYF. The CDR3 nucleotides are TGCGCCAGCAGCCTTCTCCCAGCGGGGGGGCTTGGGACCCAGTACTTC.

The chain combines TRBV19 with TRBJ1-2; 8 nucleotides match TRBD1. With V trimmed by 6 bases and J by 5 bases, 5 bases remained unmatched. CDR1 and CDR2 from the germline V gene are LNHDA and SQIVND (reference sequence). The CDR3 contains 13 residues. The CDR3 bases are TGTGCCAGTAGGGACAGGGTGAAATATGGCTACACCTTC. This gives the protein CASRDRVKYGYTF. The complete variable domain, with remaining parts taken from reference TRBV19 and TRBJ1-2, reads DGGITQSPKYLFRKEGQNVTLSCEQNLNHDAMYWYRQDPGQGLRLIYYSQIVNDFQKGDIAEGYSVSREKKESFPLTVTSAQKNPTAFYLCASRDRVKYGYTFGSGTRLTVV.

This clonotype occurred many times. The chain combines TRBV24-1 with TRBJ2-7; no reliable D call. The CDR3 loop spans 13 amino acids. The V gene's germline CDR1 is KGHDR and CDR2 SFDVKD. Trimming left V 2 bases short and J 5 bases short, with 9 bases between. The CDR3 DNA reads as TGTGCCACCAGTGATTCGACCCGGCACGAGCAGTACTTC. This codes for CATSDSTRHEQYF.

On this clonotype itself: The junction departs from germline at one end; a sequencing error may be responsible. CDR3 coding DNA: TGTGCCACCAGTGGGCCCGGGGGGGGTGGCACTGAAGCTTTCTTT. It encodes CATSGPGGGGTEAFF. The chain employs TRBV2 and TRBJ1-1; TRBD1 might be the D (5 bases). The CDR3 is 15 residues long. CDR1 and CDR2 from the germline V gene are SNHLY and FYNNEI.